This TCR beta chain was sequenced during a study of response to subunit inactivated influenza vaccine. Study outcomes and limitations: The authors proposed limited new T cell recruitment per seasonal influenza vaccination.

This clonotype was detected a few times. The antigen is undetermined. TCRdb re-called the RT-PCR reads with MiXCR, one entry per CDR3 protein. The table shows around 580,000 distinct CDR3 sequences, with approximately 15% occurring only once. V was pared by 4 bases and J by 4 bases, with 14 bases between. This CDR3 has 13 residues. Germline V lookup: CDR1 DFQATT, CDR2 SNEGSKA (reference sequence). The V call is TRBV20-1, the J call TRBJ2-7; TRBD1 or TRBD2 may be the D gene (6 bases each). The sequenced sample was PBMCs from blood, obtained 12 days after vaccination. The source of this sequence is a man aged 45 to 65 who received an inactivated influenza vaccine. The CDR3 DNA follows: TGCAGTGCTACCCGGGGGCTTGGTTACGAGCAGTACTTC. It is translated as CSATRGLGYEQYF.